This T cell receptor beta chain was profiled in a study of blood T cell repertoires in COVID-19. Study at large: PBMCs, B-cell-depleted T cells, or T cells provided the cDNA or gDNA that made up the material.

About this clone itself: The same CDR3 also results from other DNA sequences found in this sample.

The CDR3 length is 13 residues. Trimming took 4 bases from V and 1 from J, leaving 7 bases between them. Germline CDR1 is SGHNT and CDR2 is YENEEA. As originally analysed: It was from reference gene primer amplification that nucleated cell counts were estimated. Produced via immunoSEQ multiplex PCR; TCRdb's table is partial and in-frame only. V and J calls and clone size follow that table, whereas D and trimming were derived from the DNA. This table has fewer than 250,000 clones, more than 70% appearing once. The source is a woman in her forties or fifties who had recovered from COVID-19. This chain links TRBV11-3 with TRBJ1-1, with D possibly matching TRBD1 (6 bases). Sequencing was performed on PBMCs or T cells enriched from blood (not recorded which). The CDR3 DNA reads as TGTGCCAGCAGCTCGACAGGGAACACTGAAGCTTTCTTT. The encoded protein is CASSSTGNTEAFF.